These T cell receptor beta chains were read from a single sample in a study of Tregs in tolerant kidney transplant recipients. Assay used: immunoSEQ multiplex PCR; TCRdb lists only in-frame clones, some missing. The sample shows tens of thousands of clones, over 85% of them seen only once. Material: CD4+ T cells from blood, obtained before the transplant. These receptors were obtained from a human donor who received a combined kidney and bone marrow transplant. Both conserved end residues are part of each CDR3. The D gene is left open where the match is weak. Size values are once, few and many counts, or a class for expanded clones, and some rows have none.

v_call	j_call	clone_size	d_call	cdr3_nt	cdr3_aa
TRBV5-1	TRBJ1-4	few	TRBD1	TGCGCCAGCAGCTCAACGGGACAGGGAGCCGAAAAACTGTTTTTT	CASSSTGQGAEKLFF
TRBV7-9	TRBJ2-1	NA	TRBD1	TGTGCCAGCAGTCGACAGGGAACCTACAATGAGCAGTTCTTC	CASSRQGTYNEQFF
TRBV7-8	TRBJ1-3	NA	NA	TGTGCCAGCAGCTCTTTCCCCTCACCGGTCTCTGGAAACACCATATATTTT	CASSSFPSPVSGNTIYF
TRBV7-2	TRBJ1-2	NA	NA	TGTGCCAGCAGCTTAAGGGAGCTAGGCTATGGCTACACCTTC	CASSLRELGYGYTF
TRBV5-6	TRBJ2-5	NA	NA	TGTGCCAGCACCTCGTCCAGGGGTATAGGGTTTTTGAGAGAGACCCAGTACTTC	CASTSSRGIGFLRETQYF
TRBV6-6	TRBJ2-7	NA	NA	TGTGCCAGCAGTCCCTCCGGACAGACCTACGAGCAGTACTTC	CASSPSGQTYEQYF
TRBV5-1	TRBJ2-4	NA	NA	TGCGCCAGCAGCTTGGCCCTGGATCAGGGGAACATTCAGTACTTC	CASSLALDQGNIQYF
TRBV11-3	TRBJ1-1	NA	NA	TGTGCCAGCAGCTTCCAGTACAACACTGAAGCTTTCTTT	CASSFQYNTEAFF
TRBV28	TRBJ2-7	once	TRBD2	TGTGCCAGCAGTTTAGTGGGACTAGCGGGGGCCTACGAGCAGTACTTC	CASSLVGLAGAYEQYF
TRBV2	TRBJ2-7	once	TRBD1	TGTGCCAGCAGGGACCGGGACAGGGTCCACGAGCAGTACTTC	CASRDRDRVHEQYF
TRBV6-1	TRBJ1-5	NA	TRBD1	TGTGCCAGCAGAGCAGGGGGCTTCAATCAGCCCCAGCATTTT	CASRAGGFNQPQHF
TRBV7-3	TRBJ2-1	NA	TRBD2	TGTGCCAGCAGTTATGGACTAGTCGGGCAGCAGTTCTTC	CASSYGLVGQQFF
TRBV5-1	TRBJ1-4	NA	TRBD1	TGCGCCAGCAGCTTGGCCACAGGGGAGGAAAAACTGTTTTTT	CASSLATGEEKLFF
TRBV18	TRBJ2-7	NA	TRBD2	TGTGCCAGCTCAGCGGGGGGTAAAGATGGCGAGCAGTACTTC	CASSAGGKDGEQYF
TRBV5-1	TRBJ2-7	NA	NA	TGCGCCAGCAGTCCTAGGACAGGGGATACTAGCGGCCTAATCTACGAGCAGTACTTC	CASSPRTGDTSGLIYEQYF
TRBV5-1	TRBJ2-7	NA	TRBD2	TGCGCCAGCAGCCCGTCTCCTCTAGCGGGGTCCTACGAGCAGTACTTC	CASSPSPLAGSYEQYF
TRBV30	TRBJ1-4	NA	TRBD1	TGTGCCTGGAGTACAGGGGGCGCGGATGAAAAACTGTTTTTT	CAWSTGGADEKLFF
TRBV19	TRBJ1-4	NA	TRBD1	TGTGCCACTATGGGACAGAATAATGAAAAACTGTTTTTT	CATMGQNNEKLFF
TRBV11-2	TRBJ2-7	NA	TRBD2	TGTGCCAGCGGTCCGGGGGGGGCCATCTACGAGCAGTACTTC	CASGPGGAIYEQYF
TRBV30	TRBJ1-1	once	NA	TGTGCCTGGAGTGGACACAGCAGAAACACTGAAGCTTTCTTT	CAWSGHSRNTEAFF
TRBV5-1	TRBJ1-1	NA	NA	TGCGCCAGCAGCTTGGGGGTGACGGGAGGCACTGAAGCTTTCTTT	CASSLGVTGGTEAFF
TRBV20-1	TRBJ2-7	few	NA	TGCAGTGCTCTCAAGAGATACGAGCAGTACTTC	CSALKRYEQYF
TRBV7-9	TRBJ1-5	NA	NA	TGTGCCAGCAGCACAGGCAGGCAGCCCCAGCATTTT	CASSTGRQPQHF
TRBV5-4	TRBJ2-7	NA	TRBD2	TGTGCCAGCAGCTTGGGCGGGAGGGAAACCTACGAGCAGTACTTC	CASSLGGRETYEQYF
TRBV19	TRBJ2-7	NA	NA	TGTGCCAGTAGTAAATCCCTCCCGTGGGACTCGGGCGAGCAGTACTTC	CASSKSLPWDSGEQYF
TRBV14	TRBJ2-1	NA	TRBD1	TGTGCCAGCAGCAAGCGACAGGGTCGGGCCTACAATGAGCAGTTCTTC	CASSKRQGRAYNEQFF
TRBV29-1	TRBJ1-1	NA	NA	TGCAGCGTTGAGCTGCGGGTGAACACTGAAGCTTTCTTT	CSVELRVNTEAFF
TRBV7-2	TRBJ2-5	NA	NA	TGTGCCAGCAGCTTACAGGGGTACCAAGAGACCCAGTACTTC	CASSLQGYQETQYF
TRBV7-8	TRBJ2-1	once	NA	TGTGCCAGCAGCCCGAGGACTACATACAATGAGCAGTTCTTC	CASSPRTTYNEQFF
TRBV18	TRBJ1-2	NA	TRBD1	TGTGCCAGCTCACAAGGGACAGGCTATGGCTACACCTTC	CASSQGTGYGYTF
TRBV10-3	TRBJ2-6	NA	NA	TGTGCCATCAGTGAGTCGTACGGCTCTGGGGCCAACGTCCTGACTTTC	CAISESYGSGANVLTF
TRBV18	TRBJ1-3	NA	TRBD1	TGTGCCAGCTCACCGAGACAGGGGGCGGTAGGAAACACCATATATTTT	CASSPRQGAVGNTIYF
TRBV4-1	TRBJ1-4	NA	NA	TGCGCCAGCAGCCAAACGCTAGGTTTTGTGGCAACTAATGAAAAACTGTTTTTT	CASSQTLGFVATNEKLFF
TRBV18	TRBJ1-2	NA	NA	TGTGCCAGCTCACGCGCTAACTATGGCTACACCTTC	CASSRANYGYTF
TRBV4-2	TRBJ2-5	NA	TRBD1	TGTGCCAGCAGCCACAACCGGGACAGGGGGACAGAGACCCAGTACTTC	CASSHNRDRGTETQYF
TRBV2	TRBJ1-5	NA	NA	TGTGCCAGCATTCTCACTGCGGGGGGGACTCAGCATTTT	CASILTAGGTQHF
TRBV7-6	TRBJ2-5	NA	TRBD2	TGTGCCAGCAGCAACCTAGCGGGAGTTACGGAGACCCAGTACTTC	CASSNLAGVTETQYF
TRBV11-2	TRBJ1-1	NA	NA	TGTGCCAGCAGCTTCGGGACACCGACCTCGGCTTTCTTT	CASSFGTPTSAFF
TRBV19	TRBJ2-7	NA	TRBD2	TGTGCCAGTAGTAGCGGGAGGGCCTCCACCGCCTACGAGCAGTACTTC	CASSSGRASTAYEQYF
TRBV7-9	TRBJ2-5	NA	NA	TGTGCCAGCAGCCTATATACCGGAGACGGCAACCAAGAGACCCAGTACTTC	CASSLYTGDGNQETQYF
TRBV7-9	TRBJ2-7	NA	TRBD2	TGTGCCACGGGACTAGCGGGAGTCGAGCAGTACTTC	CATGLAGVEQYF
TRBV5-4	TRBJ2-1	NA	NA	TGTGCCAGCAGCTTGGTTCTGCGGAGCTCCTACAATGAGCAGTTCTTC	CASSLVLRSSYNEQFF
TRBV6-5	TRBJ2-5	NA	TRBD1	TGTGCCAGCAGTCCCCGGGACAGGGGGAAAGAGACCCAGTACTTC	CASSPRDRGKETQYF
TRBV23-1	TRBJ2-6	NA	NA	TGCGCCAGCAGCCGAAACAGGGAACCTGGGGCCAACGTCCTGACTTTC	CASSRNREPGANVLTF